This T cell receptor (beta chain) was documented in a study of cytomegalovirus exposure and HLA in healthy donors. On the study more broadly: A later analysis reported the roughly 120 validation repertoires used the same platform as the 500 to 800 first-cohort repertoires. Broader study findings: Researchers catalogued 164 TCR beta chains as cytomegalovirus-associated. Per published reports, the classifier diagnosed cytomegalovirus status with high specificity and sensitivity.

Generated by immunoSEQ multiplex PCR, the TCRdb table keeps only in-frame clones and is missing some. The table records about 63,000 clones, more than 80% of them present only once. The V gene's germline CDR1 is SGHRS and CDR2 YFSETQ. Trimming took 4 bases from V and 4 from J, leaving 12 bases between them. This CDR3 comprises 14 residues. In regard to this clone: The antigen is undetermined.

The chain joins TRBV5-1 to TRBJ2-1, with D possibly matching TRBD2 (6 bases). Sequenced: PBMCs. This TCR came from a woman between 18 and 29 years old in good health and CMV-seronegative. CDR3 DNA sequence: TGCGCCAGCAGCCCCCGGGACTCTTACAATGAGCAGTTCTTC. This sequence encodes CASSPRDSYNEQFF.